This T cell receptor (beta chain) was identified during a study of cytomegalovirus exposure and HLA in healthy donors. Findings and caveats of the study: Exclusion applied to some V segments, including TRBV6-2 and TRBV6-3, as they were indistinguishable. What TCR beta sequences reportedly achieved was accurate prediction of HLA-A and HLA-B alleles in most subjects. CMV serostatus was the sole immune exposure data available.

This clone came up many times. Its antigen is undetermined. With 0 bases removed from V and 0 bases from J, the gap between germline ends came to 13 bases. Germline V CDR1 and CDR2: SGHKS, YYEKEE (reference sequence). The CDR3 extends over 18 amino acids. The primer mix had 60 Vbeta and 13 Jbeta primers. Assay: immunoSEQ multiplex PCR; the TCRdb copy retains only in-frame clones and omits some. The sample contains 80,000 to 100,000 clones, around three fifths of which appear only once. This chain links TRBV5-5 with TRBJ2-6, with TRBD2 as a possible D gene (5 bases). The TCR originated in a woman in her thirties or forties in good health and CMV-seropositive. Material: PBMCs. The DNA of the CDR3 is TGTGCCAGCAGCTTGGTACTCCGGACTCTCTCTGGGGCCAACGTCCTGACTTTC. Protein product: CASSLVLRTLSGANVLTF.